This is a list of T cell receptor beta chains from one sample in a study of breast tumors, draining lymph nodes, adjacent tissues. Each CDR3 protein is one row after TCRdb ran MiXCR on the multiplex PCR reads. The sample holds roughly 220,000 distinct CDR3 sequences, under 40% seen once. The source material was axillary lymph node tissue. These receptors all come from a female donor with breast cancer. Some clones in this sample may be carry-over from other donors' samples. Each CDR3 is given with its conserved first and last residue. The D gene is left open where the match is weak. Rows may omit the clone size; those that give it use once, few, many or a size class.

V gene	D gene	J gene	clone size	CDR3 DNA	CDR3 protein
TRBV7-4	.	TRBJ2-2	.	TGTGCCAGCCCCAGCCCTTACGGCGGGGAGCTGTTTTTT	CASPSPYGGELFF
TRBV28	.	TRBJ2-2	once	TGTGCCAGCAGCCTCCAGGGGATGGGGGAGCTGTTTTTT	CASSLQGMGELFF
TRBV20-1	TRBD1	TRBJ1-2	.	TGCAGTGCTAGGGGGACAGGGGTTAACTATGGCTACACCTTC	CSARGTGVNYGYTF
TRBV10-3	TRBD2	TRBJ2-3	.	TGTGCCAGCAGTTTAACTGGGAGTCTAGGACTAGCGGGAGGCCATACGCAGTATTTT	CASSLTGSLGLAGGHTQYF
TRBV24-1	.	TRBJ2-1	many	TGTGCCACCAGTGAAACCTACAGGGATGAGCAGTTCTTC	CATSETYRDEQFF
TRBV10-3	.	TRBJ2-7	many	TGTGCCATCAGTGGGAAAAACTACGAGCAGTACTTC	CAISGKNYEQYF
TRBV20-1	TRBD2	TRBJ2-5	.	TGCAGTGCTAGAGGGCTAGCGGGAGGATCGTACCAAGAGACCCAGTACTTC	CSARGLAGGSYQETQYF
TRBV4-3	.	TRBJ2-5	many	TGCGCCAGCAGCCAAGAATACGGGGGCGGGGTCCAGACCCAGTACTTC	CASSQEYGGGVQTQYF
TRBV3-1	.	TRBJ2-1	.	TGTGCCAGCAGCCAAGATCGGATAAGCGGAAAGTACAATGAGCAGTTCTTC	CASSQDRISGKYNEQFF
TRBV7-9	.	TRBJ1-3	.	TGTGCCAGCAGCGTTGGAGGAGTAGGAGGAAACACCATATATTTT	CASSVGGVGGNTIYF
TRBV6-1	TRBD2	TRBJ2-5	.	TGTGCCAGCAGAGGGACTAGCGTACTATCAGGGACCCAGTACTTC	CASRGTSVLSGTQYF